These T cell receptor beta chains were read from a single sample in a study of T cell responses to AZD1222 COVID-19 vaccine. Measured with immunoSEQ multiplex PCR; TCRdb has only the in-frame clones, and not every one. In the table there are 150,000 to 200,000 clones, approximately 92% of which are singletons. This specimen consisted of peripheral blood, obtained on day 0 of AZD1222 vaccination. The receptor set was obtained from an adult in good health. CDR3s include the opening cysteine and the closing phenylalanine or tryptophan. Each record gives: V gene, D gene, J gene, clone size, CDR3 protein, CDR3 DNA. D genes are given only for firm matches. Expanded clones are given a class, and other clones once, few, many or no size at all.

v_call: TRBV10-3
d_call: TRBD1
j_call: TRBJ1-5
clone_size: NA
cdr3_aa: CAISESRGRPDQPQHF
cdr3_nt: TGTGCCATCAGTGAGTCGAGGGGGCGTCCAGATCAGCCCCAGCATTTT

v_call: TRBV9
d_call: NA
j_call: TRBJ1-1
clone_size: NA
cdr3_aa: CASSADGANTEAFF
cdr3_nt: TGTGCCAGCAGCGCCGACGGGGCGAACACTGAAGCTTTCTTT

v_call: TRBV4-1
d_call: NA
j_call: TRBJ1-4
clone_size: once
cdr3_aa: CASSQPQGGREKLFF
cdr3_nt: TGCGCCAGCAGCCAGCCACAGGGAGGGAGAGAAAAACTGTTTTTT

v_call: TRBV29-1
d_call: NA
j_call: TRBJ1-4
clone_size: NA
cdr3_aa: CSVVVGGNEKLFF
cdr3_nt: TGCAGCGTTGTCGTAGGGGGGAATGAAAAACTGTTTTTT

v_call: TRBV7-3
d_call: TRBD1
j_call: TRBJ2-1
clone_size: NA
cdr3_aa: CASSTGTAYNEQFF
cdr3_nt: TGTGCCAGCAGTACCGGGACAGCATACAATGAGCAGTTCTTC

v_call: TRBV28
d_call: TRBD1
j_call: TRBJ1-1
clone_size: NA
cdr3_aa: CAGGQRWGGNTEAFF
cdr3_nt: TGTGCCGGGGGACAGCGATGGGGTGGGAACACTGAAGCTTTCTTT

v_call: TRBV7-2
d_call: NA
j_call: TRBJ1-6
clone_size: NA
cdr3_aa: CASSSAFGRAVSPLHF
cdr3_nt: TGTGCCAGCAGCTCCGCCTTTGGCAGGGCGGTTTCACCCCTCCACTTT

v_call: TRBV2
d_call: NA
j_call: TRBJ1-1
clone_size: NA
cdr3_aa: CASSVNTEAFF
cdr3_nt: TGTGCCAGCAGTGTAAACACTGAAGCTTTCTTT

v_call: TRBV4-2
d_call: TRBD2
j_call: TRBJ2-5
clone_size: NA
cdr3_aa: CASSQRPPSGGAPETQYF
cdr3_nt: TGTGCCAGCAGCCAACGCCCTCCTAGCGGGGGGGCCCCAGAGACCCAGTACTTC

v_call: TRBV5-1
d_call: NA
j_call: TRBJ1-1
clone_size: NA
cdr3_aa: CASSLGASSNTEAFF
cdr3_nt: TGCGCCAGCAGCTTAGGGGCCTCCTCGAACACTGAAGCTTTCTTT

v_call: TRBV29-1
d_call: TRBD1
j_call: TRBJ2-2
clone_size: NA
cdr3_aa: CSVVSDRGLTGELFF
cdr3_nt: TGCAGCGTTGTATCAGACAGGGGGCTCACCGGGGAGCTGTTTTTT

v_call: TRBV3-1/TRBV3-2
d_call: TRBD1
j_call: TRBJ1-3
clone_size: NA
cdr3_aa: CASSSSGTGSGNTIYF
cdr3_nt: TGTGCCAGCAGCAGCTCCGGGACAGGCTCTGGAAACACCATATATTTT

v_call: TRBV9
d_call: NA
j_call: TRBJ2-3
clone_size: NA
cdr3_aa: CASSVDVGTDTQYF
cdr3_nt: TGTGCCAGCAGCGTTGATGTGGGTACGGATACGCAGTATTTT

v_call: TRBV10-3
d_call: TRBD1
j_call: TRBJ1-4
clone_size: NA
cdr3_aa: CAIRQGATNEKLFF
cdr3_nt: TGTGCCATCAGACAGGGGGCGACAAATGAAAAACTGTTTTTT

v_call: TRBV10-3
d_call: NA
j_call: TRBJ2-1
clone_size: NA
cdr3_aa: CAISESDRKSYNEQFF
cdr3_nt: TGTGCCATCAGTGAGTCGGACAGAAAATCCTACAATGAGCAGTTCTTC

v_call: TRBV5-4
d_call: TRBD2
j_call: TRBJ2-3
clone_size: NA
cdr3_aa: CASSGDGTSGGVPTDTQYF
cdr3_nt: TGTGCCAGCAGCGGCGATGGGACTAGCGGGGGGGTGCCCACAGATACGCAGTATTTT

v_call: TRBV15
d_call: NA
j_call: TRBJ1-5
clone_size: NA
cdr3_aa: CATSSDRPTTGTSNQPQHF
cdr3_nt: TGTGCCACCAGCAGCGACAGGCCCACCACTGGAACTAGCAATCAGCCCCAGCATTTT

v_call: TRBV28
d_call: NA
j_call: TRBJ1-2
clone_size: NA
cdr3_aa: CASSLGQGRRYGYTF
cdr3_nt: TGTGCCAGCAGTTTGGGCCAGGGCCGCCGGTATGGCTACACCTTC

v_call: TRBV3-1/TRBV3-2
d_call: TRBD2
j_call: TRBJ2-1
clone_size: NA
cdr3_aa: CASSQDPLAGISSYNEQFF
cdr3_nt: TGTGCCAGCAGCCAAGACCCCCTAGCGGGGATCTCCTCCTACAATGAGCAGTTCTTC

v_call: TRBV19
d_call: TRBD1
j_call: TRBJ2-5
clone_size: NA
cdr3_aa: CASSIGTGYQETQYF
cdr3_nt: TGTGCCAGTAGTATCGGGACAGGGTACCAAGAGACCCAGTACTTC

v_call: TRBV10-1
d_call: TRBD2
j_call: TRBJ2-5
clone_size: NA
cdr3_aa: CASSGGGTLETQYF
cdr3_nt: TGCGCCAGCAGTGGCGGGGGGACTTTGGAGACCCAGTACTTC

v_call: TRBV7-8
d_call: NA
j_call: TRBJ2-5
clone_size: NA
cdr3_aa: CASSLRLFQETQYF
cdr3_nt: TGTGCCAGCAGCTTGCGACTTTTCCAAGAGACCCAGTACTTC

v_call: TRBV28
d_call: NA
j_call: TRBJ1-1
clone_size: few
cdr3_aa: CASSLNQGSVRDTEAFF
cdr3_nt: TGTGCCAGCAGTTTAAATCAGGGCTCCGTGCGGGACACTGAAGCTTTCTTT

v_call: TRBV6-4
d_call: NA
j_call: TRBJ2-2
clone_size: NA
cdr3_aa: CASSDSSARSNTGELFF
cdr3_nt: TGTGCCAGCAGTGACTCCTCCGCGCGGTCGAACACCGGGGAGCTGTTTTTT

v_call: TRBV18
d_call: NA
j_call: TRBJ1-5
clone_size: NA
cdr3_aa: CASSPLGSNQPQHF
cdr3_nt: TGTGCCAGCTCACCACTCGGTTCCAATCAGCCCCAGCATTTT

v_call: TRBV24-1
d_call: NA
j_call: TRBJ2-7
clone_size: NA
cdr3_aa: CATEETGGNEQYF
cdr3_nt: TGTGCCACCGAGGAGACAGGAGGGAACGAGCAGTACTTC

v_call: TRBV2
d_call: NA
j_call: TRBJ2-1
clone_size: NA
cdr3_aa: CASRVGNEQFF
cdr3_nt: TGTGCCAGCAGGGTCGGAAATGAGCAGTTCTTC

v_call: TRBV6-1
d_call: NA
j_call: TRBJ1-2
clone_size: NA
cdr3_aa: CASSEAPGRGGYGYTF
cdr3_nt: TGTGCCAGCAGTGAGGCCCCGGGGCGCGGGGGCTATGGCTACACCTTC

v_call: TRBV3-1/TRBV3-2
d_call: NA
j_call: TRBJ1-2
clone_size: NA
cdr3_aa: CASSRDGNYGYTF
cdr3_nt: TGTGCCAGCAGCCGGGACGGTAACTATGGCTACACCTTC

v_call: TRBV5-4
d_call: NA
j_call: TRBJ1-4
clone_size: NA
cdr3_aa: CASSSLGEKLFF
cdr3_nt: TGTGCCAGCAGCTCCCTAGGCGAAAAACTGTTTTTT

v_call: TRBV18
d_call: TRBD1
j_call: TRBJ1-5
clone_size: NA
cdr3_aa: CASSPGQGPANQPQHF
cdr3_nt: TGTGCCAGCTCACCGGGACAGGGTCCAGCCAATCAGCCCCAGCATTTT

v_call: TRBV20-1
d_call: NA
j_call: TRBJ1-5
clone_size: NA
cdr3_aa: CSARDSGRQHF
cdr3_nt: TGCAGTGCTAGAGATTCGGGGAGGCAGCATTTT